One sample yielded the 9 T cell receptor beta chains listed below, sequenced in a study of cytomegalovirus exposure and HLA in healthy donors. The PCR ran on 60 Vbeta and 13 Jbeta primers. Only in-frame clones appear in the TCRdb table, and some are missing; sequencing was by immunoSEQ multiplex PCR. In the table there are some 150,000 clones, more than 70% of which are singletons. The sequenced sample consisted of PBMCs. Every receptor here comes from a woman aged 40 to 55 in good health and CMV-seropositive.

The rearrangement links TRBV5-1 to TRBJ2-5, with 7 positions matching TRBD2. V lost 0 bases, J lost 1 base, and 3 bases stayed unmatched. The CDR3 loop spans 15 amino acids. Germline CDR1 reads SGHRS; CDR2 reads YFSETQ. This CDR3 is CASSLAGLVQETQYF. In DNA, the CDR3 is TGCGCCAGCAGCTTGGCTGGACTAGTCCAAGAGACCCAGTACTTC.

This chain connects TRBV30 to TRBJ2-1; 12 bases are shared with TRBD2. The CDR3 has 14 residues. In germline, CDR1 is GTSNPN, CDR2 SVGIG (reference sequence). Trimming at V came to 5 bases and at J to 7 bases, leaving 6 bases not matched to a gene. This chain's CDR3 is CAWEGLAGLNEQFF. The CDR3 coding sequence is TGTGCCTGGGAGGGACTAGCGGGTTTGAATGAGCAGTTCTTC.

Note on this clone: The junction departs from germline at one end; a sequencing error may be responsible. The gene calls are TRBV27 and TRBJ1-2; tentatively, D is TRBD1 (5 bases). CDR3 size: 15 residues. Per germline, CDR1 MNHEY and CDR2 SMNVEV (reference sequence). CDR3 loop: CASSSGEGPYYGHTF. The CDR3 nucleotides read TGTGCCAGCAGTTCCGGGGAGGGGCCATACTATGGCCACACCTTC.

The chain recombines TRBV29-1 with TRBJ2-7; 10 bases map to TRBD1. The length of the CDR3 is 13 residues. Per germline, CDR1 SQVTM and CDR2 ANQGSEA. Losses at the gene ends were 3 bases for V and 4 bases for J; bases not matched to a gene: 3. The CDR3 is CSVDKGQGYEQYF. DNA for the CDR3: TGCAGCGTTGACAAGGGACAGGGGTACGAGCAGTACTTC.

The chain carries TRBV4-2 and TRBJ2-7; D perhaps matches TRBD2 (6 bases). In germline, CDR1 is LGHNA, CDR2 YNFKEQ. This CDR3 is built from 14 residues. Trimming removed 3 bases at V and 4 bases at J, with 13 bases between. The CDR3 DNA follows: TGTGCCAGCAGCCAGGATACTAGCAGTTACGAGCAGTACTTC. It translates to CASSQDTSSYEQYF.

The V call is TRBV5-4, the J call TRBJ2-1; 11 nucleotides line up with TRBD1. Germline CDR1 is SGHNT and CDR2 is YYREEE (reference sequence). Germline trimming cut 5 bases from V and 7 bases from J; bases unmatched to any gene: 5. The CDR3 is made up of 14 amino acids. The CDR3 nucleotides read TGTGCCAGCAGGCGCCGGGACAGGGGGAATGAGCAGTTCTTC. As protein: CASRRRDRGNEQFF.

The gene calls are TRBV28 and TRBJ2-3; 9 bases are a match to TRBD2. This CDR3 region has 15 residues. V shed 5 bases, J shed 6 bases, and the junction held 9 bases outside the gene matches. CDR1 is MDHEN, CDR2 SYDVKM, per germline. The CDR3 sequence: CASSAREGSGDTQYF. The DNA of the CDR3 is TGTGCCAGCAGTGCGCGGGAGGGTAGCGGGGATACGCAGTATTTT. Combining the CDR3 with reference TRBV28 and TRBJ2-3 gives the whole variable domain DVKVTQSSRYLVKRTGEKVFLECVQDMDHENMFWYRQDPGLGLRLIYFSYDVKMKEKGDIPEGYSVSREKKERFSLILESASTNQTSMYLCASSAREGSGDTQYFGPGTRLTVL.

J is TRBJ1-2 and V is TRBV18, with D possibly TRBD1 on 6 matching bases. V lost 4 bases and J lost 8, with 23 bases in between. Germline V gene lookup returns CDR1 KGHSH and CDR2 LQKENI. The CDR3 consists of 16 residues. CDR3 protein: CASSRETGTQIRGYTF. The CDR3 DNA sequence: TGTGCCAGCTCACGGGAAACCGGGACACAAATACGGGGCTACACCTTC.

This clone appeared a few times. The chain employs TRBV27 and TRBJ2-7; TRBD2 is a possible D gene (6 bases). Germline V gene data show CDR1 as MNHEY and CDR2 as SMNVEV (reference sequence). The CDR3 length is 14 residues. Deletions cut 8 bases from V and 3 bases from J, with 17 bases between. The CDR3 nucleotides read TGTGCCAGCCGAAAAAGCGGGTCTGGCTACGAGCAGTACTTC. Residues: CASRKSGSGYEQYF.